This T cell receptor (beta chain) stems from a study of long-term antiretroviral therapy in people with HIV. Study context: Specimens dating back about a decade before the 2015 immediate-ART recommendation are the oldest included.

V was pared by 4 bases and J by 3 bases, with 3 bases of the junction left unmatched. CDR1 MGHRA and CDR2 YSYEKL come from the germline V gene. The CDR3 totals 15 residues. The libraries were made with immunoSEQ v3.0 at survey level. The repertoire was sequenced with immunoSEQ multiplex PCR; TCRdb's copy has only in-frame clones and lacks some. The table has about 16,000 clones, roughly four fifths seen once. Points from the study as a whole: Blood, drawn from the mid-2000s to the late 2010s, may reflect older ART regimens. After ART, diversity increased yet remained lower than transplant donor controls.

Worth noting for this clone: Its antigen is currently unknown.

Sample: unsorted PBMCs, taken just under 2.6 years before starting antiretroviral therapy. This receptor was obtained from a woman aged 45 to 65 with HIV. V is TRBV4-1 and J is TRBJ2-3; 11 nucleotides align to TRBD2. Here the CDR3 DNA reads TGCGCCAGCAGCCTCAGACTAGCGGGGACAGATACGCAGTATTTT. Its protein is CASSLRLAGTDTQYF.